The following is a TCR beta chain sequence with its context. TCRdb used MiXCR to reprocess the RT-PCR reads, holding one entry per CDR3 protein. The sample lists about 680,000 distinct CDR3 sequences, over 12% occurring once. Germline V gene lookup returns CDR1 MNHEY and CDR2 SVGAGI. V was cut by 4 bases and J by 10 bases, with 20 bases left in between. This CDR3 has 15 amino acids. The TCR originated in a female donor in good health, serving as a healthy control. The rearrangement joins TRBV6-5 to TRBJ2-4; D is perhaps TRBD2 (5 bases). The sequenced material came from memory CD4+ T cells from blood. The CDR3 region has the DNA TGTGCCAGCAGTTCCCCACGTGGAGGACGCGGAATTCAGTACTTC. This sequence encodes CASSSPRGGRGIQYF.